These T cell receptor beta chains were read from a single sample in a study of spatial heterogeneity in lung cancer. MiXCR, run by TCRdb on the 5' RACE reads, gives a single entry per CDR3 protein. The sample has about 50,000 distinct CDR3 sequences, roughly 7.6% seen once. Sequencing was performed on PBMCs, taken at surgery. The receptor source for this set is a female donor with early-stage non-small cell lung cancer. Both conserved end residues are part of each CDR3. D genes are given only for firm matches. Expanded clones are given a class, and other clones once, few, many or no size at all.

>few|13|TRBJ2-1|TRBD2|TRBV7-6
CASSFETSGEQFF
TGTGCCAGCAGCTTCGAGACTAGCGGCGAGCAGTTCTTC
>.|15|TRBJ1-1|.|TRBV15
CATSRDKGGNAEAFF
TGTGCCACCAGCAGAGATAAGGGGGGAAACGCTGAAGCTTTCTTT
>many|12|TRBJ2-5|.|TRBV9
CASSGSQETQYF
TGTGCCAGCAGCGGATCCCAAGAGACCCAGTACTTC
>many|16|TRBJ1-2|.|TRBV4-3
CASSQDRPSGYRGYTF
TGCGCCAGCAGCCAAGATAGGCCATCCGGGTATCGTGGCTACACCTTC
>many|14|TRBJ1-2|TRBD1|TRBV10-2
CASSPGGQNYGYTF
TGCGCCAGCAGCCCAGGGGGACAGAACTATGGCTACACCTTC
>many|14|TRBJ1-6|.|TRBV4-2
CASSQDRRESPLHF
TGTGCCAGCAGCCAAGATCGGAGGGAATCACCCCTCCACTTT
>few|20|TRBJ2-2|.|TRBV21-1
CASSNGFWRGSAVNTGELFF
TGTGCCAGCAGCAACGGCTTTTGGAGGGGCTCAGCCGTCAACACCGGGGAGCTGTTTTTT
>many|15|TRBJ2-1|.|TRBV7-2
CASSLIRGPYNEQFF
TGTGCCAGCAGCTTAATAAGGGGACCGTACAATGAGCAGTTCTTC
>.|15|TRBJ2-7|TRBD1|TRBV7-2
CASSLRAGQGDEQYF
TGTGCCAGCAGCTTAAGAGCTGGTCAGGGGGACGAGCAGTACTTC
>.|15|TRBJ2-2|.|TRBV30
CAWNREQMNTGELFF
TGTGCCTGGAATAGGGAGCAGATGAACACCGGGGAGCTGTTTTTT
>.|15|TRBJ1-2|.|TRBV15
CATSRDRLLGDGYTF
TGTGCCACCAGCAGAGATAGATTACTTGGCGATGGCTACACCTTC
>many|13|TRBJ1-1|TRBD1|TRBV7-2
CASSPRTGIKAFF
TGTGCCAGCAGCCCCCGGACAGGGATTAAAGCTTTCTTT
>few|16|TRBJ1-1|.|TRBV3-1
CASSQVVTAMNTEAFF
TGTGCCAGCAGCCAAGTGGTGACAGCGATGAACACTGAAGCTTTCTTT
>few|15|TRBJ1-5|.|TRBV6-5
CASRPAGPSNQPQHF
TGTGCCAGCAGGCCCGCAGGGCCTAGCAATCAGCCCCAGCATTTT
>large|16|TRBJ2-2|.|TRBV6-2/TRBV6-3
CASSYMGGSFTGELFF
TGTGCCAGCAGTTACATGGGGGGCAGTTTCACCGGGGAGCTGTTTTTT
>.|16|TRBJ1-2|TRBD1|TRBV27
CASSPVGQGNNYGYTF
TGTGCCAGCAGTCCGGTAGGACAGGGGAATAACTATGGCTACACCTTC
>few|16|TRBJ2-2|.|TRBV7-2
CASSLALAGISGELFF
TGTGCCAGCAGCTTAGCGCTGGCAGGGATCTCCGGGGAGCTGTTTTTT
>many|16|TRBJ2-1|.|TRBV10-2
CASSGERPSSYNEQFF
TGCGCCAGCAGTGGGGAGCGTCCTAGCTCCTACAATGAGCAGTTCTTC
>many|16|TRBJ2-2|.|TRBV5-1
CASSLGAARSAGELFF
TGCGCCAGCAGCTTGGGGGCAGCCCGAAGCGCCGGGGAGCTGTTTTTT
>many|14|TRBJ1-1|.|TRBV27
CASSLHRDRTEAFF
TGTGCCAGCAGTTTACACAGGGATCGCACTGAAGCTTTCTTT
>few|17|TRBJ1-4|.|TRBV12-3/TRBV12-4
CASSLLHLAATNEKLFF
TGTGCCAGCAGTTTGTTACACCTGGCTGCAACTAATGAAAAACTGTTTTTT
>many|12|TRBJ2-3|.|TRBV10-3
CAISGDSDTQYF
TGTGCCATCAGTGGGGACTCAGATACGCAGTATTTT
>many|16|TRBJ1-2|TRBD1|TRBV6-6
CASSRRQGTTNYGYTF
TGTGCCAGCAGTCGTCGACAGGGGACTACTAACTATGGCTACACCTTC
>many|12|TRBJ1-5|.|TRBV5-8
CASSFRDQPQHF
TGTGCCAGCAGCTTTCGGGATCAGCCCCAGCATTTT
>.|15|TRBJ2-1|.|TRBV27
CASSLLASSYNEQFF
TGTGCCAGCAGTTTATTGGCTAGCTCCTACAATGAGCAGTTCTTC
>many|16|TRBJ1-1|.|TRBV18
CASSPEGPALNTEAFF
TGTGCCAGCTCACCAGAGGGCCCCGCCTTGAACACTGAAGCTTTCTTT
>.|14|TRBJ1-4|.|TRBV2
CASSARGDNEKLFF
TGTGCCAGCAGTGCAAGGGGAGATAATGAAAAACTGTTTTTT
>few|15|TRBJ1-5|.|TRBV19
CASNPAGSGNQPQHF
TGTGCCAGTAATCCGGCCGGTTCGGGCAATCAGCCCCAGCATTTT
>few|18|TRBJ2-6|TRBD1|TRBV5-8
CASSPYRGRGSGANVLTF
TGTGCCAGCAGCCCATACAGGGGGCGCGGTTCTGGGGCCAACGTCCTGACTTTC
>many|15|TRBJ1-1|.|TRBV24-1
CATLSSKGLNTEAFF
TGTGCCACCCTCTCTAGTAAGGGCCTGAACACTGAAGCTTTCTTT
>.|17|TRBJ2-3|.|TRBV9
CASSVTPGQTFTDTQYF
TGTGCCAGCAGCGTAACCCCCGGGCAGACGTTCACAGATACGCAGTATTTT
>many|14|TRBJ1-4|TRBD1|TRBV6-5
CASSAWTGNEKLFF
TGTGCCAGCAGCGCCTGGACAGGGAATGAAAAACTGTTTTTT
>few|16|TRBJ2-3|TRBD2|TRBV6-6
CASRPLAGGQADTQYF
TGTGCCAGCAGGCCCCTAGCGGGGGGGCAGGCAGATACGCAGTATTTT
>.|16|TRBJ1-3|.|TRBV4-3
CASSQDFRAAGNTIYF
TGCGCCAGCAGCCAAGATTTCCGGGCAGCTGGAAACACCATATATTTT
>many|20|TRBJ1-4|.|TRBV5-1
CASSLSQGPQLAGTNEKLFF
TGCGCCAGCAGCTTGAGCCAGGGACCCCAACTAGCCGGTACTAATGAAAAACTGTTTTTT
>many|13|TRBJ2-3|.|TRBV4-3
CASSQEATDTQYF
TGCGCCAGCAGCCAAGAGGCTACAGATACGCAGTATTTT
>many|13|TRBJ2-5|.|TRBV5-6
CASSLVGGETQYF
TGTGCCAGCAGCTTGGTAGGGGGTGAGACCCAGTACTTC